Sequencing of this TCR beta chain was carried out in a study of blood T cell repertoires in COVID-19. As for the study in general: T cells, B-cell-depleted T cells, or PBMCs supplied cDNA or gDNA.

Repertoires were generated with immunoSEQ multiplex PCR, while TCRdb's copy carries only in-frame clones and drops some. This table has around 450,000 clones, nearly 90% appearing once. Germline V gene data show CDR1 as SQVTM and CDR2 as ANQGSEA. V shed 6 bases and J shed 2 bases, with 19 bases lying between them. The CDR3 contains 15 residues. The chain links TRBV29-1 to TRBJ2-5; D is unresolved. The sequenced sample consisted of PBMCs or T cells enriched from blood (not recorded which). This sequence originates from a young woman with acute COVID-19. CDR3 DNA: TGCAGCGTCCGGTTCGTTGAATCGATTCAAGAGACCCAGTACTTC. Amino acids: CSVRFVESIQETQYF.